Presented here are 20 T cell receptor beta chains from one specimen sequenced in a study of blood T cell repertoires in COVID-19. Sequenced by immunoSEQ multiplex PCR; TCRdb stores in-frame clones only, minus some. The sample yields roughly 71,000 clones, approximately 88% seen once. The source material was peripheral blood. The receptors here all came from a man aged 50 or older with active COVID-19.

This chain joins TRBV19 and TRBJ2-1; D uncertain. The CDR3 contains 12 residues. V dropped 5 bases and J dropped 5 bases, with 7 bases sitting between them. Germline V CDR1 and CDR2: LNHDA, SQIVND (reference sequence). Written as DNA, the CDR3 is TGTGCCAGTAGTTTTCCAGACAATGAGCAGTTCTTC. Encoded protein: CASSFPDNEQFF. Combining the CDR3 with reference TRBV19 and TRBJ2-1 gives the whole variable domain DGGITQSPKYLFRKEGQNVTLSCEQNLNHDAMYWYRQDPGQGLRLIYYSQIVNDFQKGDIAEGYSVSREKKESFPLTVTSAQKNPTAFYLCASSFPDNEQFFGPGTRLTVL.

V is TRBV6-5 and J is TRBJ2-3, with 10 bases fitting TRBD1. The CDR3 spans 12 residues. Germline V gene sequence: CDR1 MNHEY, CDR2 SVGAGI. Unmatched junction bases numbered 1, after V lost 5 bases and J lost 8 bases. This CDR3 is CASSRDRGTQYF. As DNA, the CDR3 is TGTGCCAGCAGTCGGGACAGGGGTACGCAGTATTTT.

The chain uses TRBV7-2 and TRBJ2-5; TRBD2 aligns across 9 bases. The junction had 10 bases not matched to a gene; V was cut back by 4 bases and J by 7 bases. There are 15 residues in the CDR3. Germline V gene lookup returns CDR1 SGHTA and CDR2 FQGNSA. The CDR3 region has the DNA TGTGCCAGCAGCTCACAGCGGGGGGCCTCGGGGACCCAGTACTTC. Its protein is CASSSQRGASGTQYF.

The chain uses TRBV6-4 and TRBJ1-6; D gene unclear. With 8 bases removed from V and 8 bases from J, the gap between germline ends came to 16 bases. Germline V gene sequence: CDR1 MRHNA, CDR2 SNTAGT. The CDR3 totals 14 residues. CDR3 amino acids: CASLCSSADSPLHF. DNA for the CDR3: TGTGCCAGCCTCTGTTCGAGCGCGGATTCACCCCTCCACTTT.

This sequence joins TRBV3-1 (or the pseudogene TRBV3-2) and TRBJ2-7; D not resolved. V gave up 2 bases and J gave up 6 bases, with 8 bases separating them. Germline assignment: CDR1 LGHDT and CDR2 YNNKEL (reference sequence). The CDR3 has 12 amino acids. The CDR3 region has the DNA TGTGCCAGCAGCCAAATCCCTAGCGAGCAGTACTTC. This sequence encodes CASSQIPSEQYF.

The V gene is TRBV30, the J gene TRBJ2-1; D not resolved. The CDR3 spans 12 residues. V was trimmed by 2 bases and J by 4 bases, leaving 6 bases between them. Germline V CDR1 and CDR2: GTSNPN, SVGIG (reference sequence). In nucleotides, the CDR3 is TGTGCCTGGAGTCGGTCTTACAATGAGCAGTTCTTC. This gives the protein CAWSRSYNEQFF.

This chain links TRBV6-5 with TRBJ1-1; no reliable D call. The CDR3 has 13 amino acids. The V and J ends lost 5 bases and 1 base respectively, with 8 bases between them. Germline V gene data show CDR1 as MNHEY and CDR2 as SVGAGI. The CDR3 DNA follows: TGTGCCAGCAGTCTCCCGGGGAACACTGAAGCTTTCTTT. Translated: CASSLPGNTEAFF.

In its sample, this clone was seen many times. V is TRBV5-4 and J is TRBJ1-5; D perhaps matches TRBD1 (6 bases). Germline CDR1 and CDR2: SGHNT and YYREEE (reference sequence). The germline V and J ends were trimmed by 4 bases and 7 bases, with 15 bases remaining between them. The CDR3 contains 14 residues. This CDR3 is CASSLQGGSQPQHF. DNA for the CDR3: TGTGCCAGCAGCCTGCAAGGGGGTAGCCAGCCCCAGCATTTT.

This clone has a single count. The chain carries TRBV9 and TRBJ2-2, with TRBD2 matching 9 bases. Trimming at V came to 4 bases and at J to 4 bases, leaving 5 bases not matched to a gene. Germline CDR1 reads SGDLS; CDR2 reads YYNGEE. CDR3 length: 15 amino acids. The DNA for the CDR3 is TGTGCCAGCAGCAGAAGCGGGGGGTCCACCGGGGAGCTGTTTTTT. Translation: CASSRSGGSTGELFF.

This chain links TRBV18 with TRBJ2-3; TRBD2 matches 8 bases. Germline lookup yields CDR1 KGHSH and CDR2 LQKENI. This CDR3 is built from 15 residues. After removal of 3 bases from V and 5 bases from J, the junction contained 7 bases not matched to a gene. The CDR3 region has the DNA TGTGCCAGCTCACCCGGCCGGGGGGGCAGAGATACGCAGTATTTT. This codes for CASSPGRGGRDTQYF.

The rearrangement links TRBV28 to TRBJ2-7; TRBD2 agrees at 10 bases. The trim removed 5 bases at V and 1 base at J, leaving 5 bases unmatched. This CDR3 is 15 amino acids long. The germline gives CDR1 MDHEN, CDR2 SYDVKM. CDR3 in amino acids: CASSAPSGSSYEQYF. DNA of the CDR3: TGTGCCAGCAGTGCCCCTAGCGGGAGTTCCTACGAGCAGTACTTC.

This chain connects TRBV27 to TRBJ2-5; 15 bases are shared with TRBD2. Germline CDR1 is MNHEY and CDR2 is SMNVEV (reference sequence). V lost 10 bases to trimming and J lost 6 bases; unmatched junction nucleotides: 12. The CDR3 runs to 16 residues. Written as DNA, the CDR3 is TGTGCCACCTCCGGACTAGCGGGAGGGCCGGGACAGACCCAGTACTTC. It encodes CATSGLAGGPGQTQYF.

The chain combines TRBV5-1 with TRBJ1-5, with a possible D match to TRBD1 (5 bases). The CDR3 is 13 residues long. V shed 5 bases and J shed 7 bases, with 13 bases lying between them. Germline V lookup: CDR1 SGHRS, CDR2 YFSETQ. CDR3 nucleotide sequence: TGCGCCAGCAGTCAAGGGACTGAGCAGCCCCAGCATTTT. The encoded protein is CASSQGTEQPQHF. Looking up the rest from reference TRBV5-1 and TRBJ1-5 gives the full variable domain: KAGVTQTPRYLIKTRGQQVTLSCSPISGHRSVSWYQQTPGQGLQFLFEYFSETQRNKGNFPGRFSGRQFSNSRSEMNVSTLELGDSALYLCASSQGTEQPQHFGDGTRLSIL.

The chain couples TRBV6-5 to TRBJ2-5, with D unclear. Looked up from germline, CDR1 is MNHEY and CDR2 is SVGAGI. This CDR3 comprises 12 residues. Trimming stripped 8 bases from V and 5 bases from J, with 12 bases between. CDR3 sequence reads: CASAPEWETQYF. The CDR3 DNA reads as TGTGCCAGCGCGCCGGAGTGGGAGACCCAGTACTTC.

The genes are TRBV6-6 and TRBJ2-3, with 8 bases that match TRBD1. CDR1 and CDR2 (germline): MNHNY, SVGAGI (reference sequence). The ends lost 2 bases at V and 6 bases at J; junction bases unmatched: 4. The CDR3 is made up of 14 amino acids. For the CDR3, the DNA is TGTGCCAGCAGTTACATGGACAGGGTCGATACGCAGTATTTT. Its translation: CASSYMDRVDTQYF.

This clone has more than one count but fewer than ten. This sample includes further DNA sequences coding for the same CDR3. This rearrangement joins TRBV5-6 to TRBJ1-5, with D possibly matching TRBD1 (5 bases). Trimming shortened V by 0 bases and J by 7 bases, and 11 bases separated the two germline ends. CDR3 length: 14 residues. CDR1 is SGHDT, CDR2 YYEEEE, per germline. The CDR3 is CASSLAGGDQPQHF. The CDR3 coding sequence is TGTGCCAGCAGCTTGGCCGGGGGGGACCAGCCCCAGCATTTT.

The genes are TRBV9 and TRBJ2-2; no clear D. The V end lost 0 bases, the J end lost 0 bases, and 9 bases lay between the germline ends. The CDR3 runs 16 residues. Germline V gene sequence: CDR1 SGDLS, CDR2 YYNGEE. As DNA, the CDR3 is TGTGCCAGCAGCGTAGCGGTCGGAGCGAACACCGGGGAGCTGTTTTTT. It specifies CASSVAVGANTGELFF.

The genes are TRBV5-1 and TRBJ2-1; 14 bases are shared with TRBD2. Trimming removed 0 bases from V and 5 bases from J; junction bases left unmatched: 7. This CDR3 region has 18 residues. Germline CDR1 and CDR2: SGHRS and YFSETQ. In DNA, the CDR3 is TGCGCCAGCAGCTTGGCCGCGACTAGCGGGGGGGGCCACAATGAGCAGTTCTTC. Amino acids: CASSLAATSGGGHNEQFF.

The chain links TRBV2 to TRBJ1-5; TRBD1 matches at 8 bases. The CDR3 consists of 17 residues. CDR1 SNHLY and CDR2 FYNNEI come from the germline V gene. With 2 bases clipped from V and 6 bases from J, the junction kept 12 bases outside the gene matches. CDR3: CASSERTGKIWGQPQHF. The DNA for the CDR3 is TGTGCCAGCAGTGAAAGGACAGGGAAGATCTGGGGTCAGCCCCAGCATTTT.

V gene TRBV10-1 combines with J gene TRBJ2-3, with a weak D call TRBD1 (6 bases). V shed 5 bases and J shed 0 bases, with 12 bases lying between them. Germline CDR1 reads WNHNN; CDR2 reads SYGVQD (reference sequence). This CDR3 contains 15 residues. DNA for the CDR3: TGCGCCAGCAGTCCTGGACAGCCTAGCACAGATACGCAGTATTTT. It translates to CASSPGQPSTDTQYF.